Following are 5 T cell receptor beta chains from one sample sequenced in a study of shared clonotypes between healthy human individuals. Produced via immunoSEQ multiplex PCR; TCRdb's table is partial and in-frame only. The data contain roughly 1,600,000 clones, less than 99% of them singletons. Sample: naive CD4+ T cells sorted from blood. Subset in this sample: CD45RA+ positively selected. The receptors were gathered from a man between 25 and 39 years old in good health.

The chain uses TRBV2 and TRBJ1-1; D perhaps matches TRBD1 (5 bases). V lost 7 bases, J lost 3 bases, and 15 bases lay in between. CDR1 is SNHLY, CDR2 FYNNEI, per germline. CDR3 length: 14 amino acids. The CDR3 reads CASIRRGTDTEAFF. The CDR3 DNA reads TGTGCCAGCATACGTAGAGGGACGGACACTGAAGCTTTCTTT.

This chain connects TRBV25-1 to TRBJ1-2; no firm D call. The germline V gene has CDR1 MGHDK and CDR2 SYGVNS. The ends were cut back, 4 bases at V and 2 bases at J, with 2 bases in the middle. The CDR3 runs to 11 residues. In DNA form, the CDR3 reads TGTGCCAGCAGTGGGAACTATGGCTACACCTTC. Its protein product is CASSGNYGYTF.

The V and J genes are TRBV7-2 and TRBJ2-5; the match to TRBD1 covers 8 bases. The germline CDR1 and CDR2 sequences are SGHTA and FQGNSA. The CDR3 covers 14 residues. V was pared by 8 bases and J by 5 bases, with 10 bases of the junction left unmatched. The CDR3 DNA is TGTGCCAGCCTCCGGGACAGGTCGTTCGAGACCCAGTACTTC. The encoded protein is CASLRDRSFETQYF.

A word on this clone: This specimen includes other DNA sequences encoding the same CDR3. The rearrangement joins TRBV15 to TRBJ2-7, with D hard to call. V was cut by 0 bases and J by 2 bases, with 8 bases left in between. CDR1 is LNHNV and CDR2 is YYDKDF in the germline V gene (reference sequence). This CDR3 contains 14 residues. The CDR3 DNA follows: TGTGCCACCAGCAGAGATCGGGTCGCCTACGAGCAGTACTTC. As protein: CATSRDRVAYEQYF.

DNA for the CDR3: TGTGCCAGCAGCTCTCCGGACAGGGGGCATTACGAGCAGTACTTC. Encoded protein: CASSSPDRGHYEQYF. The chain couples TRBV11-1 to TRBJ2-7; 11 bases are shared with TRBD1. V was clipped by 4 bases and J by 4 bases; unmatched bases: 6. The CDR3 spans 15 residues. CDR1 and CDR2 (germline): SGHAT, FQDESV (reference sequence).